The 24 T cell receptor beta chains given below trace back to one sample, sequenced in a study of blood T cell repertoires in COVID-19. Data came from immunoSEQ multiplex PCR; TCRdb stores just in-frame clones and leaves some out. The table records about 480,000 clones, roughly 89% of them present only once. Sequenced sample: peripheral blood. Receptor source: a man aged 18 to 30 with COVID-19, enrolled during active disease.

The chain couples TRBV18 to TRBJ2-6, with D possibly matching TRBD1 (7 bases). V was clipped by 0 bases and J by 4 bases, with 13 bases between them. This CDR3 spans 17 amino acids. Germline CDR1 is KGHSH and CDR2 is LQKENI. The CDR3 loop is CASSPPSRGAGANVLTF. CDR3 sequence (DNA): TGTGCCAGCTCACCACCGAGCAGGGGGGCCGGGGCCAACGTCCTGACTTTC.

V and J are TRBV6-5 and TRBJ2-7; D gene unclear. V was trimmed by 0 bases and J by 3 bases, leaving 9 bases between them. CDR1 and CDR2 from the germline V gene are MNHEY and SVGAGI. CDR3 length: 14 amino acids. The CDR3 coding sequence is TGTGCCAGCAGTTACTCAGTCAGAAACTACGAGCAGTACTTC. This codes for CASSYSVRNYEQYF.

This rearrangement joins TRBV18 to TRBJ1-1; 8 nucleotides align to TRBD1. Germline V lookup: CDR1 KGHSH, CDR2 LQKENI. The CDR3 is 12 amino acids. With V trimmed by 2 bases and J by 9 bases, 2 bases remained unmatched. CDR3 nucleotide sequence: TGTGCCAGCTCACCATCCAGGGGGCAAGCTTTCTTT. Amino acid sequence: CASSPSRGQAFF.

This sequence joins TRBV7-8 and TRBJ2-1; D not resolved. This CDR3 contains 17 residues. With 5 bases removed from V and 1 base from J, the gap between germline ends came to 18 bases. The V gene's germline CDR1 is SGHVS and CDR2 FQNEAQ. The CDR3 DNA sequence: TGTGCCAGCAGCCCGGCCCGAAGCGACCCTTCCTACAATGAGCAGTTCTTC. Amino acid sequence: CASSPARSDPSYNEQFF.

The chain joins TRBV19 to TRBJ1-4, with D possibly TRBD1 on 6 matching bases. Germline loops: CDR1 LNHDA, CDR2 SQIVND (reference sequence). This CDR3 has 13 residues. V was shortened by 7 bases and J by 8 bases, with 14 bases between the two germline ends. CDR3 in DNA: TGTGCCAGTACGGGCAGGGGAAGGGAAAAACTGTTTTTT. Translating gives CASTGRGREKLFF.

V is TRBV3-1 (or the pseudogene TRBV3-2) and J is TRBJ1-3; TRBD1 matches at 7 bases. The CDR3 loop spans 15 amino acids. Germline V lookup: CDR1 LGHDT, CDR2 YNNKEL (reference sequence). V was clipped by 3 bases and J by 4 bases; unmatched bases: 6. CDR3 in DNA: TGTGCCAGCAGCCAGGCGACAGGGTGGGGAAACACCATATATTTT. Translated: CASSQATGWGNTIYF.

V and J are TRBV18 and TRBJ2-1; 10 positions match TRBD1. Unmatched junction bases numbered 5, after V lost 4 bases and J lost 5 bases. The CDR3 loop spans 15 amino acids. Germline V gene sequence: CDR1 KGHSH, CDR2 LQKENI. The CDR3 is CASSQGQGFNNEQFF. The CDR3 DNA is TGTGCCAGCTCACAGGGACAGGGGTTCAACAATGAGCAGTTCTTC.

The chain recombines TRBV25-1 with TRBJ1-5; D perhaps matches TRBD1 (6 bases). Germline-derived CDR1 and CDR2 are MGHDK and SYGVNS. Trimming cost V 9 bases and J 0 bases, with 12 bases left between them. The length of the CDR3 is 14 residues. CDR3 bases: TGTGCCAGTGGGAGGGGGGATAGCAATCAGCCCCAGCATTTT. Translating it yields CASGRGDSNQPQHF.

The CDR3 reads CASSYSTSGGANEQFF. For the CDR3, the DNA is TGTGCCAGCAGTTACTCGACTAGCGGGGGGGCCAATGAGCAGTTCTTC. The chain uses TRBV6-5 and TRBJ2-1; TRBD2 matches 14 bases. Germline assignment: CDR1 MNHEY and CDR2 SVGAGI. CDR3 length: 16 amino acids. The trim removed 0 bases at V and 6 bases at J, leaving 1 base unmatched.

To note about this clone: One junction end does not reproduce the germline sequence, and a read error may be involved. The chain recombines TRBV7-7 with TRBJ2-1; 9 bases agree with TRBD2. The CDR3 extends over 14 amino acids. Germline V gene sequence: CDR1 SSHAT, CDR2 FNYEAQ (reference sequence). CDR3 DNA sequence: TGTGCTAGCAGCTTAGGACTAGCGAACAATGAGCAGTTCTTC. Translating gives CASSLGLANNEQFF.

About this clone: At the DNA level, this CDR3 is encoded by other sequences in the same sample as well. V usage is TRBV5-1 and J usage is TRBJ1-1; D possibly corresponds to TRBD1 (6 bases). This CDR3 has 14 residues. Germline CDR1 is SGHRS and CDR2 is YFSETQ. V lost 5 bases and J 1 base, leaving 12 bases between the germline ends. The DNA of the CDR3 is TGCGCCAGCAGTTTGACAGGCCAGAACACTGAAGCTTTCTTT. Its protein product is CASSLTGQNTEAFF.

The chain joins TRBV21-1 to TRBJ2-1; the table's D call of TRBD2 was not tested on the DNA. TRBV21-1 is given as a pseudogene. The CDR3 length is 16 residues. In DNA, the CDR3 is TGTGCCAGCAGCAAAGTCTTGAGGGCATCCTACAATGAGCAGTTCTTC. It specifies CASSKVLRASYNEQFF.

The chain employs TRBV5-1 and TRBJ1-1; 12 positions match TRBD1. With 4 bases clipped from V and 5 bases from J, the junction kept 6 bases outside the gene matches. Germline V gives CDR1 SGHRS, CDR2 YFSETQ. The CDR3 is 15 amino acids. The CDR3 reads CASSQRGQGATEAFF. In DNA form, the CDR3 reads TGCGCCAGCAGCCAAAGGGGACAGGGGGCAACTGAAGCTTTCTTT.

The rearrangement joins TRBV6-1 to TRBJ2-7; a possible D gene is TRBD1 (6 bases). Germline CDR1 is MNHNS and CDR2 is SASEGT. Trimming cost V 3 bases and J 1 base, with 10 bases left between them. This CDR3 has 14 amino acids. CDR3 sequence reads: CASSEIGTSYEQYF. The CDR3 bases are TGTGCCAGCAGTGAGATCGGGACATCCTACGAGCAGTACTTC.

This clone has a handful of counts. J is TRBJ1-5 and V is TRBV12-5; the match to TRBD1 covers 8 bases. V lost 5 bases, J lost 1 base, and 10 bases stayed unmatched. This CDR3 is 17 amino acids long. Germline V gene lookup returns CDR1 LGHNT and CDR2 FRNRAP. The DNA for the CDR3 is TGTGCTAGTGGTAACGACAGGGGCGTGAGGAGCAATCAGCCCCAGCATTTT. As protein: CASGNDRGVRSNQPQHF.

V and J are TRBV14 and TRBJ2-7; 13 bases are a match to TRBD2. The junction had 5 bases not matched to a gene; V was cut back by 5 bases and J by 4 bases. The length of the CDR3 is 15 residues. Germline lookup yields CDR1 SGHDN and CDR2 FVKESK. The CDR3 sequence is CASSDGTSGIYEQYF. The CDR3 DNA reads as TGTGCCAGCAGCGATGGGACTAGCGGGATTTACGAGCAGTACTTC. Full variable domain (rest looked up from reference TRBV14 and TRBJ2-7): EAGVTQFPSHSVIEKGQTVTLRCDPISGHDNLYWYRRVMGKEIKFLLHFVKESKQDESGMPNNRFLAERTGGTYSTLKVQPAELEDSGVYFCASSDGTSGIYEQYFGPGTRLTVT.

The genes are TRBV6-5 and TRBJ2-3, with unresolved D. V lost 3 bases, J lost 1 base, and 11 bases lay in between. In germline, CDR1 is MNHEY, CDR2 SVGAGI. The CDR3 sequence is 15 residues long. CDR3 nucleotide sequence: TGTGCCAGCAGTTATAACCCGGTGGGCACAGATACGCAGTATTTT. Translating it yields CASSYNPVGTDTQYF.

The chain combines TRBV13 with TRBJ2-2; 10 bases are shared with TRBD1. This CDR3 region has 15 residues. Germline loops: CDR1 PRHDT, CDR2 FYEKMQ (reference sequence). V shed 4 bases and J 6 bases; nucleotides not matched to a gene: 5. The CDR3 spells CASSSLGTGAGELFF. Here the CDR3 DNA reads TGTGCCAGCAGCTCTCTCGGGACAGGGGCCGGGGAGCTGTTTTTT.

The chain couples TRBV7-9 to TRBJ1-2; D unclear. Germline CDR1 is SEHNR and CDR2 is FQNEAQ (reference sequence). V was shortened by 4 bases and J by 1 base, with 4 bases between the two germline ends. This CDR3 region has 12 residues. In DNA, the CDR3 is TGTGCCAGCAGCTCTATTAACTATGGCTACACCTTC. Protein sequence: CASSSINYGYTF.

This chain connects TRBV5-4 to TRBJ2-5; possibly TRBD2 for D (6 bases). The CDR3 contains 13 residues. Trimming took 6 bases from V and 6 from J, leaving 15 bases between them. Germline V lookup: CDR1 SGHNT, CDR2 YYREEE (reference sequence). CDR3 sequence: CASTGGLEKTQYF. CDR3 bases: TGTGCCAGCACCGGGGGTTTAGAAAAGACCCAGTACTTC.

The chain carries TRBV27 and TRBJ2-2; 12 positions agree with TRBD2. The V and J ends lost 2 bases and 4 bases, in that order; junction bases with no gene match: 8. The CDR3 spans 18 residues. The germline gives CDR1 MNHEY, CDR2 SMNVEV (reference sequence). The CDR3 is CASSLLAGGPMITGELFF. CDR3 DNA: TGTGCCAGCAGTTTACTAGCGGGAGGGCCGATGATCACCGGGGAGCTGTTTTTT.

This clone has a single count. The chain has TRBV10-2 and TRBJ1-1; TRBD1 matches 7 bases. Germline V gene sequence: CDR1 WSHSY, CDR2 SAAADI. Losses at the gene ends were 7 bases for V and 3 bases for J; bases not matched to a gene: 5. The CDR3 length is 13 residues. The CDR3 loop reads CASKSRGDTEAFF. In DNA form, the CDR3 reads TGCGCCAGCAAGAGCAGGGGGGACACTGAAGCTTTCTTT.

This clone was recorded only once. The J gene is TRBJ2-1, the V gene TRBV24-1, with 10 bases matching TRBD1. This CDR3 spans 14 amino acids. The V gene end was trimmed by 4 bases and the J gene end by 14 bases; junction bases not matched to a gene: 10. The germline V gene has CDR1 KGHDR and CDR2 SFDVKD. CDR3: CATSDRDRGSMEFF. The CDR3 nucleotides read TGTGCCACCAGTGACCGGGACAGGGGAAGCATGGAGTTCTTC.

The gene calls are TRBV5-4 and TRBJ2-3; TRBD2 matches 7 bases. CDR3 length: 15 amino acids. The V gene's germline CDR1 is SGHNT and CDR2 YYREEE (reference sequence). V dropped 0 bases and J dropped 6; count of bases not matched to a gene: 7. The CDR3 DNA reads TGTGCCAGCAGCTTGGTAGGCGGGAGTAGGGATACGCAGTATTTT. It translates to CASSLVGGSRDTQYF.